This TCR beta chain was captured by sequencing in a study of somatic mutations in cytotoxic T cells in rheumatoid arthritis. The assay was immunoSEQ multiplex PCR, and TCRdb's table has in-frame clones only and misses some. The data hold about 11,000 clones, with roughly 80% observed a single time. Germline V gene data show CDR1 as SEHNR and CDR2 as FQNEAQ (reference sequence). This CDR3 has 17 residues. V was pared by 1 base and J by 2 bases, with 16 bases between. The rearrangement links TRBV7-9 to TRBJ2-3; a weak D match, TRBD2 (6 bases). This receptor was obtained from a middle-aged woman in good health. Material: CD8+ T cells sorted from blood. The CDR3 DNA is TGTGCCAGCAGCTTAGGGTTTACGGGGGACCCCACAGATACGCAGTATTTT. Its protein product is CASSLGFTGDPTDTQYF.